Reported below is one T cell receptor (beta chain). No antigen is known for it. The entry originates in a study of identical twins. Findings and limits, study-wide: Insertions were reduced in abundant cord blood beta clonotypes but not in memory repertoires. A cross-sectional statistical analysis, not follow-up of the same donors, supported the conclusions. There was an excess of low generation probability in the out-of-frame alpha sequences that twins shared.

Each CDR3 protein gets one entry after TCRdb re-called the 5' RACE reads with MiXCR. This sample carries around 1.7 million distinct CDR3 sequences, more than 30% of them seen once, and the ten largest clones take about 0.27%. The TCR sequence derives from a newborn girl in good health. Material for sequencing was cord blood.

CDR3: CARTTLAKNIQYF. The CDR3 DNA reads TGCGCCAGAACCACCCTAGCCAAAAACATTCAGTACTTC. The chain is built from TRBV5-1 and TRBJ2-4; no clear D. The CDR3 is 13 residues long. V was clipped by 8 bases and J by 0 bases, with 9 bases between them. Per the germline V gene, CDR1 is SGHRS and CDR2 is YFSETQ.